This TCR beta chain was sequenced for a study of shared clonotypes between healthy human individuals. Study at large: Plates per donor: three CD4 naive, three CD4 memory, two CD8 naive, one CD8 memory. Study results and caveats: In the sorted subsets, rarefaction showed sequencing was incomplete despite large depth. Clonotype sharing among donors was expected to depend on sequencing depth.

Naive CD8 cells lacked CD45RO, underwent positive selection for CCR7 and left out terminally differentiated effector memory CD45RA+ cells. Germline CDR1 and CDR2: MGHRA and YSYEKL. With 2 bases clipped from V and 4 bases from J, the junction kept 5 bases outside the gene matches. CDR3 length: 15 amino acids. About this clone: Antigen unknown.

Data came from immunoSEQ multiplex PCR; TCRdb stores just in-frame clones and leaves some out. The sample gives some 2,000,000 clones, about 95% of which show up once; 0.85% to 1.2% is in the top ten. Sequencing used naive CD8+ T cells sorted from blood. The clonotype was recovered from a man aged 18 to 35 in good health. The chain couples TRBV4-1 to TRBJ2-3, with TRBD2 matching 8 bases. CDR3 in DNA: TGCGCCAGCAGCCAAAGCGGGAGAGGGGCAGATACGCAGTATTTT. It encodes CASSQSGRGADTQYF.